This TCR beta chain was sequenced for a study of T cell responses to AZD1222 COVID-19 vaccine. Turning to the study itself: Samples with a second dose at about 4 or about 12 weeks were pooled together.

A word on this clone: Its antigen remains unknown.

Study-wide results and caveats: White British people made up most donors, females outnumbered males, and clonal diversity was possibly underestimated. An increase in Spike-specific TCR breadth and depth was observed after two AZD1222 doses. The repertoires were collected only after the peak T cell response.

Using immunoSEQ multiplex PCR, the repertoire was profiled, and TCRdb retains in-frame clones only, with some absent. The sample gives 130,000 to 150,000 clones, about 93% of which show up once; approximately 2% is in the top ten. The germline V and J ends were trimmed by 7 bases and 0 bases, with 11 bases remaining between them. Germline V gene lookup returns CDR1 SGHRS and CDR2 YFSETQ. This CDR3 is built from 15 residues. The TCR originated in an adult in good health. The chain joins TRBV5-1 to TRBJ2-6; D gene ambiguous. The source was peripheral blood, collected on day 0 of AZD1222 vaccination. DNA for the CDR3: TGCGCCAGCCATGATGACCCCTCTGGGGCCAACGTCCTGACTTTC. It specifies CASHDDPSGANVLTF.